A selection of T cell receptor beta chains follows, all from one sample in a study of T cells in Graves' hyperthyroidism and ophthalmopathy. TCRdb called the multiplex PCR reads again in MiXCR, with one record for every CDR3 protein. The repertoire holds fewer than 800,000 distinct CDR3 sequences, with roughly 17% as singletons. The source material was blood. The receptors stem from a man younger than 30 with Graves' hyperthyroidism. Each CDR3 is given with its conserved first and last residue. The D gene is left open where the match is weak. The size of a clone is reported for some rows only, either as once, few or many, or as a class for expanded clones.

v_call: TRBV7-2
d_call: -
j_call: TRBJ1-3
clone_size: few
cdr3_length: 13
cdr3_nt: TGTGCCAGCAGTGTCTACTCTGGAAACACCATATATTTT
cdr3_aa: CASSVYSGNTIYF

v_call: TRBV2
d_call: TRBD1
j_call: TRBJ1-2
clone_size: many
cdr3_length: 16
cdr3_nt: TGTGCCAGCAGTGAAAGTTCCGGGACAGCTGGCTATGGCTACACCTTC
cdr3_aa: CASSESSGTAGYGYTF

v_call: TRBV3-1
d_call: TRBD2
j_call: TRBJ2-1
clone_size: many
cdr3_length: 15
cdr3_nt: TGTGCCAGCAGCCAAGGCTTATGGGGGGGGGATGAGCAGTTCTTC
cdr3_aa: CASSQGLWGGDEQFF

v_call: TRBV6-1
d_call: -
j_call: TRBJ2-3
clone_size: few
cdr3_length: 14
cdr3_nt: TGTGCCAGCAGTGAAAGCCGGGTCTCAGATACGCAGTATTTT
cdr3_aa: CASSESRVSDTQYF

v_call: TRBV7-2
d_call: -
j_call: TRBJ2-1
clone_size: many
cdr3_length: 13
cdr3_nt: TGTGCCAGCAGCCAACCCGGAGGAGATGAGCAGTTCTTC
cdr3_aa: CASSQPGGDEQFF

v_call: TRBV10-3
d_call: -
j_call: TRBJ1-3
clone_size: -
cdr3_length: 17
cdr3_nt: TGTGCCATCAGTGATATTTGGACAGCTCCCTCTGGAAACACCATATATTTT
cdr3_aa: CAISDIWTAPSGNTIYF

v_call: TRBV2
d_call: -
j_call: TRBJ2-3
clone_size: many
cdr3_length: 14
cdr3_nt: TGTGCCAGTAGGAGTTATCCATCGGCAGATACGCAGTATTTT
cdr3_aa: CASRSYPSADTQYF

v_call: TRBV29-1
d_call: -
j_call: TRBJ1-1
clone_size: many
cdr3_length: 11
cdr3_nt: TGCAGCGTCCCCGAGGGCACTGAAGCTTTCTTT
cdr3_aa: CSVPEGTEAFF

v_call: TRBV30
d_call: -
j_call: TRBJ1-1
clone_size: -
cdr3_length: 12
cdr3_nt: TGTGCCTGGAACCCCGCCGCTACTGAAGCTTTCTTT
cdr3_aa: CAWNPAATEAFF

v_call: TRBV6-1
d_call: -
j_call: TRBJ2-1
clone_size: many
cdr3_length: 15
cdr3_nt: TGTGCCAGCAGTGAATGGTGGGGCTCCTACAATGAGCAGTTCTTC
cdr3_aa: CASSEWWGSYNEQFF

v_call: TRBV6-2/TRBV6-3
d_call: -
j_call: TRBJ2-7
clone_size: many
cdr3_length: 12
cdr3_nt: TGTGCCAGCAGGAGACAGACCTACGAGCAGTACTTC
cdr3_aa: CASRRQTYEQYF

v_call: TRBV6-1
d_call: -
j_call: TRBJ2-1
clone_size: many
cdr3_length: 16
cdr3_nt: TGTGCCAGCAACCAAGGTCAGGGGAGAAGCTACAATGAGCAGTTCTTC
cdr3_aa: CASNQGQGRSYNEQFF

v_call: TRBV7-2
d_call: -
j_call: TRBJ1-1
clone_size: few
cdr3_length: 14
cdr3_nt: TGTGCCAGCAGCACCTACAGGGCAGGCACTGAAGCTTTCTTT
cdr3_aa: CASSTYRAGTEAFF

v_call: TRBV5-1
d_call: -
j_call: TRBJ1-1
clone_size: -
cdr3_length: 16
cdr3_nt: TGCGCCAGCAGCTTGGATCTAGGGAGGGGTTTCACTGAAGCTTTCTTT
cdr3_aa: CASSLDLGRGFTEAFF

v_call: TRBV3-1
d_call: TRBD2
j_call: TRBJ2-3
clone_size: -
cdr3_length: 18
cdr3_nt: TGTGCCAGCAGCCAGCTGGGACTAGCGGGACTGGGTACAGATACGCAGTATTTT
cdr3_aa: CASSQLGLAGLGTDTQYF

v_call: TRBV11-3
d_call: TRBD2
j_call: TRBJ2-1
clone_size: -
cdr3_length: 19
cdr3_nt: TGTGCCAGCAGCGCGGGTCGCGGGGGACCGCTTAGCTCCTACAATGAGCAGTTCTTC
cdr3_aa: CASSAGRGGPLSSYNEQFF

v_call: TRBV4-2
d_call: -
j_call: TRBJ1-3
clone_size: few
cdr3_length: 14
cdr3_nt: TGTGCCAGCAGCCAAGAGACAGGTGGAAACACCATATATTTT
cdr3_aa: CASSQETGGNTIYF

v_call: TRBV20-1
d_call: -
j_call: TRBJ2-7
clone_size: many
cdr3_length: 13
cdr3_nt: TGCAGTGCTAGAAGAACTTTGGACTACGAGCAGTACTTC
cdr3_aa: CSARRTLDYEQYF

v_call: TRBV14
d_call: TRBD1
j_call: TRBJ2-3
clone_size: few
cdr3_length: 18
cdr3_nt: TGTGCCAGCAGCCCGAGAGGACAGGGGGGACCTAGCACAGATACGCAGTATTTT
cdr3_aa: CASSPRGQGGPSTDTQYF

v_call: TRBV29-1
d_call: TRBD1
j_call: TRBJ2-4
clone_size: many
cdr3_length: 14
cdr3_nt: TGCAGCGTCCCTCCTTGGGACAGGGGGCTCATTCAGTACTTC
cdr3_aa: CSVPPWDRGLIQYF

v_call: TRBV28
d_call: -
j_call: TRBJ2-1
clone_size: many
cdr3_length: 13
cdr3_nt: TGTGCCAGCAGTCCCTCCGCTTGGAATGAGCAGTTCTTC
cdr3_aa: CASSPSAWNEQFF

v_call: TRBV7-3
d_call: -
j_call: TRBJ2-2
clone_size: few
cdr3_length: 14
cdr3_nt: TGTGCCAGCGGGCAGGATTCGAACACCGGGAAGCTGTTTTTT
cdr3_aa: CASGQDSNTGKLFF

v_call: TRBV6-2/TRBV6-3
d_call: -
j_call: TRBJ1-1
clone_size: -
cdr3_length: 16
cdr3_nt: TGTGCCAGCAGTTACTCGAGCCTTTCGGGCTACAGTGAAGCTTTCTTT
cdr3_aa: CASSYSSLSGYSEAFF

v_call: TRBV20-1
d_call: TRBD2
j_call: TRBJ2-1
clone_size: many
cdr3_length: 14
cdr3_nt: TGCAGTGCTAGAGATCTAGCGGGAGGGGTTGAGCAGTTCTTC
cdr3_aa: CSARDLAGGVEQFF

v_call: TRBV6-2/TRBV6-3
d_call: TRBD1
j_call: TRBJ2-7
clone_size: few
cdr3_length: 15
cdr3_nt: TGTGCCAGCACCATTCTCGGGACAGCCTCCTACGGGCAGTACTTC
cdr3_aa: CASTILGTASYGQYF

v_call: TRBV4-1
d_call: -
j_call: TRBJ1-4
clone_size: -
cdr3_length: 14
cdr3_nt: TGCGCCAGCAGCCTAGTCTCTCCTAATGAAAAACTGTTTTTT
cdr3_aa: CASSLVSPNEKLFF

v_call: TRBV2
d_call: -
j_call: TRBJ2-5
clone_size: many
cdr3_length: 11
cdr3_nt: TGTGCCAGCAGTGCCCTCGAGACCCAGTACTTC
cdr3_aa: CASSALETQYF

v_call: TRBV9
d_call: -
j_call: TRBJ2-7
clone_size: many
cdr3_length: 14
cdr3_nt: TGTGCCAGCAGCGTAGCTGGGAATTCCGCCGAGCAGTACTTC
cdr3_aa: CASSVAGNSAEQYF

v_call: TRBV2
d_call: TRBD2
j_call: TRBJ2-7
clone_size: few
cdr3_length: 15
cdr3_nt: TGTGCCAGCAGTGAAAGTAGCGGGAGCTCCTACGAGCAGTACTTC
cdr3_aa: CASSESSGSSYEQYF

v_call: TRBV7-2
d_call: -
j_call: TRBJ2-1
clone_size: many
cdr3_length: 16
cdr3_nt: TGTGCCAGCAGCTCGCCCCAAGGGCTAGCCTACAATGAGCAGTTCTTC
cdr3_aa: CASSSPQGLAYNEQFF

v_call: TRBV20-1
d_call: TRBD2
j_call: TRBJ2-1
clone_size: many
cdr3_length: 15
cdr3_nt: TGCAGTGCTAGAGTTGGGACTAGCGGGAGTTCTGAGCAGTTCTTC
cdr3_aa: CSARVGTSGSSEQFF

v_call: TRBV11-1
d_call: TRBD2
j_call: TRBJ2-4
clone_size: once
cdr3_length: 21
cdr3_nt: TGTGCCAGCAGCTCAGAGGTTGTTCGGAGCGGGAGGGCATTCGGCAAAAACATTCAGTACTTC
cdr3_aa: CASSSEVVRSGRAFGKNIQYF

v_call: TRBV18
d_call: TRBD1
j_call: TRBJ2-5
clone_size: many
cdr3_length: 15
cdr3_nt: TGTGCCAGCTCACCCCAGAGACAGGGTCCAGAGACCCAGTACTTC
cdr3_aa: CASSPQRQGPETQYF

v_call: TRBV12-3/TRBV12-4
d_call: TRBD2
j_call: TRBJ2-1
clone_size: few
cdr3_length: 13
cdr3_nt: TGTGCCAGCAGTTTTACGCGGGAGTCCCAGCAGTTCTTC
cdr3_aa: CASSFTRESQQFF

v_call: TRBV6-1
d_call: -
j_call: TRBJ2-7
clone_size: many
cdr3_length: 13
cdr3_nt: TGTGCCAGCAGTTACGACAACTCCTACGAGCAGTACTTC
cdr3_aa: CASSYDNSYEQYF

v_call: TRBV12-3/TRBV12-4
d_call: -
j_call: TRBJ1-6
clone_size: -
cdr3_length: 13
cdr3_nt: TGTGCCAGCAGGGGGGAGTGGACCGGGCCCCTCCACTTT
cdr3_aa: CASRGEWTGPLHF

v_call: TRBV3-1
d_call: TRBD2
j_call: TRBJ2-1
clone_size: many
cdr3_length: 15
cdr3_nt: TGTGCCAGCAGTCAAGGGGGACTAGCGGGAGGTGAGCAGTTCTTC
cdr3_aa: CASSQGGLAGGEQFF

v_call: TRBV20-1
d_call: TRBD1
j_call: TRBJ2-7
clone_size: -
cdr3_length: 14
cdr3_nt: TGCAGTGCTAGAGACAGGGGGATTTACTACGAGCAGTACTTC
cdr3_aa: CSARDRGIYYEQYF

v_call: TRBV29-1
d_call: -
j_call: TRBJ2-3
clone_size: -
cdr3_length: 12
cdr3_nt: TGCAGCGTTGACCGATTCACAGATACGCAGTATTTT
cdr3_aa: CSVDRFTDTQYF

v_call: TRBV12-3/TRBV12-4
d_call: -
j_call: TRBJ1-2
clone_size: many
cdr3_length: 12
cdr3_nt: TGTGCCAGCAGTTTCGAGGGGTCCGGCCACACCTTC
cdr3_aa: CASSFEGSGHTF

v_call: TRBV5-8
d_call: -
j_call: TRBJ1-1
clone_size: many
cdr3_length: 16
cdr3_nt: TGTGCCAGCAGCTTTAACGGGGCTAACCTGAACACTGAAGCTTTCTTT
cdr3_aa: CASSFNGANLNTEAFF

v_call: TRBV24-1
d_call: TRBD1
j_call: TRBJ2-2
clone_size: once
cdr3_length: 16
cdr3_nt: TGTGCCACCAGTGACCCAGGACAGGGGTTCCCCGGGGAGCTGTTTTTT
cdr3_aa: CATSDPGQGFPGELFF

v_call: TRBV20-1
d_call: TRBD2
j_call: TRBJ2-3
clone_size: few
cdr3_length: 15
cdr3_nt: TGCAGTGCTGGGACTAGTGGCCCTCGAACAGATACGCAGTATTTT
cdr3_aa: CSAGTSGPRTDTQYF

v_call: TRBV9
d_call: -
j_call: TRBJ2-1
clone_size: -
cdr3_length: 15
cdr3_nt: TGTGCCAGCAGCGTAGCGTCAGGACGTGGACATGAGCAGTTCTTC
cdr3_aa: CASSVASGRGHEQFF

v_call: TRBV15
d_call: TRBD2
j_call: TRBJ2-5
clone_size: few
cdr3_length: 16
cdr3_nt: TGTGCCACCAGCAGAGATGGGGCCAGCGGGAGGGAGACCCAGTACTTC
cdr3_aa: CATSRDGASGRETQYF

v_call: TRBV10-3
d_call: TRBD2
j_call: TRBJ2-2
clone_size: -
cdr3_length: 16
cdr3_nt: TGTGCCATCCGCTCGCTGGAACTAGCGAGCACCGGGGAGCTGTTTTTT
cdr3_aa: CAIRSLELASTGELFF

v_call: TRBV29-1
d_call: -
j_call: TRBJ1-1
clone_size: few
cdr3_length: 13
cdr3_nt: TGCAGCGTTGAACAGAGACTGAACACTGAAGCTTTCTTT
cdr3_aa: CSVEQRLNTEAFF

v_call: TRBV7-9
d_call: TRBD2
j_call: TRBJ2-7
clone_size: -
cdr3_length: 15
cdr3_nt: TGTGCCAGCAGCCCGTCCGGGACTAGCAATGGCGAGCAGTACTTC
cdr3_aa: CASSPSGTSNGEQYF

v_call: TRBV18
d_call: TRBD1
j_call: TRBJ1-2
clone_size: many
cdr3_length: 15
cdr3_nt: TGTGCCAGCTCACCACCGGGACAGGGGATACTTGGCTACACCTTC
cdr3_aa: CASSPPGQGILGYTF

v_call: TRBV6-1
d_call: -
j_call: TRBJ1-1
clone_size: many
cdr3_length: 15
cdr3_nt: TGTGCCAGCAGTCCCAGGAGGGGCCGGGACACTGAAGCTTTCTTT
cdr3_aa: CASSPRRGRDTEAFF

v_call: TRBV9
d_call: -
j_call: TRBJ2-7
clone_size: -
cdr3_length: 15
cdr3_nt: TGTGCCAGCAGCGTAGGTGGCAGCCTCCCCTACGAGCAGTACTTC
cdr3_aa: CASSVGGSLPYEQYF

v_call: TRBV29-1
d_call: -
j_call: TRBJ2-1
clone_size: many
cdr3_length: 12
cdr3_nt: TGCAGCGTTGATTTAGGGTACAATGAGCAGTTCTTC
cdr3_aa: CSVDLGYNEQFF

v_call: TRBV4-2
d_call: TRBD2
j_call: TRBJ2-3
clone_size: many
cdr3_length: 17
cdr3_nt: TGTGCCAGCAGCCAAGATCGGGGCCTAGCGGGAACCGATACGCAGTATTTT
cdr3_aa: CASSQDRGLAGTDTQYF

v_call: TRBV9
d_call: -
j_call: TRBJ1-1
clone_size: -
cdr3_length: 15
cdr3_nt: TGTGCCAGCAGCCCCTATCCCAACATGAACACTGAAGCTTTCTTT
cdr3_aa: CASSPYPNMNTEAFF

v_call: TRBV9
d_call: -
j_call: TRBJ2-1
clone_size: few
cdr3_length: 13
cdr3_nt: TGTGCCAGCAGCGTAGGGCCTGAAGATGAGCAGTTCTTC
cdr3_aa: CASSVGPEDEQFF

v_call: TRBV27
d_call: TRBD2
j_call: TRBJ2-1
clone_size: many
cdr3_length: 15
cdr3_nt: TGTGCCAGCAGCCACAGGAGCGGGAGTTACAATGAGCAGTTCTTC
cdr3_aa: CASSHRSGSYNEQFF

v_call: TRBV20-1
d_call: -
j_call: TRBJ1-2
clone_size: few
cdr3_length: 13
cdr3_nt: TGCAGTGCTAGTGGTCAGCCAAACTATGGCTACACCTTC
cdr3_aa: CSASGQPNYGYTF